The next 23 T cell receptor beta chains were all read from a single sample in a study of a mutant IDH1 vaccine in newly diagnosed glioma. This sample's time point: week 11, during vaccination. Doses comprised 300 ug of mutant IDH1 20-mer peptide each, plus topical imiquimod. Their specific antigens are unknown. The data were produced by immunoSEQ multiplex PCR, yet TCRdb's version contains in-frame clones alone and is incomplete. The sample includes around 33,000 clones, around 91% of them seen just once. The sequencing used PBMCs, collected from a glioma patient whose treatment included an IDH1 peptide vaccine. Every receptor here comes from a man aged 18 to 30 with glioma.

The rearrangement links TRBV7-2 to TRBJ1-1; 10 positions agree with TRBD1. The CDR3 is 16 amino acids. Germline V lookup: CDR1 SGHTA, CDR2 FQGNSA. J gave up 2 bases and V 5 bases, and 8 bases lay outside the gene matches. The CDR3 DNA reads TGTGCCAGCAGCCCCACCGGGACAGGGGTAAACACTGAAGCTTTCTTT. As protein: CASSPTGTGVNTEAFF.

The chain carries TRBV5-6 and TRBJ1-2, with 8 bases identical to TRBD1. With 4 bases clipped from V and 4 bases from J, the junction kept 12 bases outside the gene matches. Germline CDR1 is SGHDT and CDR2 is YYEEEE. The CDR3 runs 16 residues. This CDR3 reads CASSPEPLQGGYGYTF. CDR3 nucleotide sequence: TGTGCCAGCAGCCCCGAGCCCCTACAGGGGGGCTATGGCTACACCTTC.

In DNA, the CDR3 is TGCGCCAGCAGCCACCTAGTGTACGATGAGCAGTTCTTC. Translating it yields CASSHLVYDEQFF. The chain combines TRBV4-3 with TRBJ2-1; no clear D. Germline V gene sequence: CDR1 LGHNA, CDR2 YSLEER. The germline V and J ends were trimmed by 3 bases and 8 bases, with 11 bases remaining between them. There are 13 residues in the CDR3.

This clone turned up a few times. The chain combines TRBV4-1 with TRBJ1-1; 8 bases fit TRBD1. Germline loops: CDR1 MGHRA, CDR2 YSYEKL. This CDR3 contains 14 residues. The V and J ends lost 3 bases and 3 bases, in that order; junction bases with no gene match: 3. CDR3 bases: TGCGCCAGCAGCCACGCGGACAGGGACACTGAAGCTTTCTTT. Translation: CASSHADRDTEAFF.

The chain couples TRBV6-5 to TRBJ1-4, with a tentative D call TRBD1 (5 bases). The CDR3 length is 15 residues. Trimming took 0 bases from V and 8 from J, leaving 13 bases between them. The germline CDR1 and CDR2 sequences are MNHEY and SVGAGI. The CDR3 region has the DNA TGTGCCAGCAGTTACTCGAACGGGGGGGACGAAAAACTGTTTTTT. This sequence encodes CASSYSNGGDEKLFF.

The rearrangement uses TRBV29-1 and TRBJ2-1; D may correspond to TRBD1 or TRBD2 (5 bases each). This CDR3 region has 12 residues. Trimming shortened V by 7 bases and J by 4 bases, and 11 bases separated the two germline ends. Germline loops: CDR1 SQVTM, CDR2 ANQGSEA. The CDR3 region is CSGRGRYNEQFF. The DNA for the CDR3 is TGCAGCGGTCGGGGCAGGTACAATGAGCAGTTCTTC.

The V gene is TRBV18, the J gene TRBJ2-3; 10 bases are shared with TRBD1. The CDR3 totals 16 residues. Per germline, CDR1 KGHSH and CDR2 LQKENI. The V and J ends lost 4 bases and 5 bases, in that order; junction bases with no gene match: 9. The CDR3 region has the DNA TGTGCCAGCTCACGCGACCCGACAGGGGGCGAAGATACGCAGTATTTT. The encoded protein is CASSRDPTGGEDTQYF. Full variable domain (remainder filled in from reference TRBV18 and TRBJ2-3): NAGVMQNPRHLVRRRGQEARLRCSPMKGHSHVYWYRQLPEEGLKFMVYLQKENIIDESGMPKERFSAEFPKEGPSILRIQQVVRGDSAAYFCASSRDPTGGEDTQYFGPGTRLTVL.

The chain couples TRBV6-6 to TRBJ1-5; tentatively, D is TRBD1 (5 bases). Germline-derived CDR1 and CDR2 are MNHNY and SVGAGI (reference sequence). Trimming left V 7 bases short and J 9 bases short, with 16 bases between. The CDR3 has 13 residues. The CDR3 sequence is CASTRGERLPQHF. The CDR3 DNA is TGTGCCAGCACTAGGGGAGAGAGGCTGCCCCAGCATTTT.

This clone appeared a single time. The chain couples TRBV6-1 to TRBJ1-3; D is possibly TRBD1 (5 bases). V shed 0 bases and J shed 4 bases, with 10 bases lying between them. Germline-derived CDR1 and CDR2 are MNHNS and SASEGT. The CDR3 totals 15 residues. The CDR3 nucleotides are TGTGCCAGCAGTGAAGCGGGGACTCGCGGAAACACCATATATTTT. Translating it yields CASSEAGTRGNTIYF.

V is TRBV30 and J is TRBJ1-5; TRBD1 is a possible D gene (5 bases). The CDR3 is 19 residues long. Per germline, CDR1 GTSNPN and CDR2 SVGIG (reference sequence). Trimming took 0 bases from V and 3 from J, leaving 24 bases between them. CDR3 protein: CAWSVGRIAAWDSNQPQHF. CDR3 DNA: TGTGCCTGGAGTGTAGGGAGGATAGCAGCTTGGGACTCCAATCAGCCCCAGCATTTT.

The J gene is TRBJ2-7, the V gene TRBV5-1, with D tentatively TRBD2 (6 bases). The CDR3 extends over 15 amino acids. V dropped 4 bases and J dropped 5 bases, with 19 bases sitting between them. Germline V gene lookup returns CDR1 SGHRS and CDR2 YFSETQ. The CDR3 DNA is TGCGCCAGCAGCCGAAGGGAGGCTCGTGGGGACGAGCAGTACTTC. It codes for CASSRREARGDEQYF. The full variable domain, completed using reference TRBV5-1 and TRBJ2-7, is KAGVTQTPRYLIKTRGQQVTLSCSPISGHRSVSWYQQTPGQGLQFLFEYFSETQRNKGNFPGRFSGRQFSNSRSEMNVSTLELGDSALYLCASSRREARGDEQYFGPGTRLTVT.

V is TRBV6-6 and J is TRBJ2-5; 14 positions match TRBD2. In germline, CDR1 is MNHNY, CDR2 SVGAGI (reference sequence). V shed 5 bases and J 5 bases; nucleotides not matched to a gene: 7. This CDR3 is 16 amino acids long. This chain's CDR3 is CASSPWTSGRRETQYF. The CDR3 DNA reads TGTGCCAGCAGTCCATGGACTAGCGGGAGGCGGGAGACCCAGTACTTC.

The chain joins TRBV6-6 to TRBJ1-2; unclear D gene. Germline lookup yields CDR1 MNHNY and CDR2 SVGAGI (reference sequence). The CDR3 loop spans 11 amino acids. V dropped 0 bases and J dropped 7 bases, with 3 bases sitting between them. The CDR3 loop is CASSYSTGYTF. DNA for the CDR3: TGTGCCAGCAGTTACTCGACTGGCTACACCTTC.

In its sample, this clone was seen a few times. The chain links TRBV6-6 to TRBJ2-3; D ambiguous. Germline loops: CDR1 MNHNY, CDR2 SVGAGI (reference sequence). The V end lost 5 bases, the J end lost 4 bases, and 13 bases lay between the germline ends. This CDR3 spans 14 amino acids. CDR3: CASSLDEAADTQYF. CDR3 nucleotides: TGTGCCAGCAGTCTCGACGAGGCGGCAGATACGCAGTATTTT.

This clone appeared a few times. The chain combines TRBV10-3 with TRBJ1-1; tentatively, D is TRBD1 (6 bases). V lost 3 bases, J lost 5 bases, and 22 bases lay in between. Germline V gene lookup returns CDR1 ENHRY and CDR2 SYGVKD. The length of the CDR3 is 17 residues. The DNA of the CDR3 is TGTGCCATCAGTGACCTAAATGGGGGGGGCCGGACGACTGAAGCTTTCTTT. Protein: CAISDLNGGGRTTEAFF.

This sequence joins TRBV7-2 and TRBJ1-1, with D possibly matching TRBD1 (5 bases). Per the germline V gene, CDR1 is SGHTA and CDR2 is FQGNSA. This CDR3 has 14 amino acids. V dropped 4 bases and J dropped 4 bases, with 13 bases sitting between them. This CDR3 reads CASSSTAQTTEAFF. CDR3 in DNA: TGTGCCAGCAGCTCGACAGCTCAGACCACTGAAGCTTTCTTT. Full variable domain (missing parts from reference TRBV7-2 and TRBJ1-1): GAGVSQSPSNKVTEKGKDVELRCDPISGHTALYWYRQSLGQGLEFLIYFQGNSAPDKSGLPSDRFSAERTGGSVSTLTIQRTQQEDSAVYLCASSSTAQTTEAFFGQGTRLTVV.

This chain links TRBV9 with TRBJ1-1, with a weak D call TRBD1 (5 bases). The CDR3 covers 14 residues. Germline CDR1 reads SGDLS; CDR2 reads YYNGEE. V lost 0 bases and J 1 base, leaving 7 bases between the germline ends. In DNA, the CDR3 is TGTGCCAGCAGCGTAGCGGGGACGAACACTGAAGCTTTCTTT. Translation gives CASSVAGTNTEAFF.

The chain joins TRBV9 to TRBJ2-2; TRBD2 matches 7 bases. The junction had 8 bases not matched to a gene; V was cut back by 3 bases and J by 0 bases. This CDR3 region has 17 residues. Germline V gives CDR1 SGDLS, CDR2 YYNGEE. The CDR3 spells CASSAKWGGANTGELFF. In DNA form, the CDR3 reads TGTGCCAGCAGCGCCAAGTGGGGGGGAGCGAACACCGGGGAGCTGTTTTTT.

This clone was found once. The genes are TRBV5-1 and TRBJ2-6; TRBD2 aligns across 13 bases. The CDR3 has 19 residues. With 4 bases clipped from V and 2 bases from J, the junction kept 9 bases outside the gene matches. CDR1 SGHRS and CDR2 YFSETQ come from the germline V gene. The CDR3 nucleotides read TGCGCCAGCAGCAACCACCGACTAGCGGGAGGTACTGGGGCCAACGTCCTGACTTTC. It codes for CASSNHRLAGGTGANVLTF.

This chain connects TRBV5-5 to TRBJ1-6, with D tentatively TRBD1 (6 bases). The V gene lost 0 bases and the J gene lost 4 bases, with 8 bases spanning the gap. Germline CDR1 is SGHKS and CDR2 is YYEKEE (reference sequence). The CDR3 has 15 amino acids. The chain's CDR3 is CASSLGTEYNSPLHF. Written as DNA, the CDR3 is TGTGCCAGCAGCTTGGGGACAGAGTATAATTCACCCCTCCACTTT.

The V gene is TRBV30, the J gene TRBJ1-1, with no clear D. CDR1 GTSNPN and CDR2 SVGIG come from the germline V gene (reference sequence). This CDR3 has 14 amino acids. The V end was cut by 3 bases, the J end by 2 bases, with 13 bases between. CDR3 in amino acids: CAWSITAGNTEAFF. CDR3 bases: TGTGCCTGGAGCATCACGGCGGGCAACACTGAAGCTTTCTTT.

This CDR3 is CASSIGGPNTEAFF. The DNA for the CDR3 is TGTGCCAGTAGTATAGGAGGACCAAACACTGAAGCTTTCTTT. The chain has TRBV19 and TRBJ1-1, with no clear D. Germline V gene sequence: CDR1 LNHDA, CDR2 SQIVND (reference sequence). The V and J ends lost 1 base and 2 bases respectively, with 8 bases between them. This CDR3 has 14 amino acids.

This clone was counted a single time. The V and J genes are TRBV19 and TRBJ2-7; D is undetermined. The CDR3 has 14 amino acids. V lost 6 bases and J lost 2, with 14 bases in between. Germline-derived CDR1 and CDR2 are LNHDA and SQIVND (reference sequence). The chain's CDR3 is CASSVEQPTYEQYF. The DNA for the CDR3 is TGTGCCAGTAGCGTAGAGCAGCCGACCTACGAGCAGTACTTC.